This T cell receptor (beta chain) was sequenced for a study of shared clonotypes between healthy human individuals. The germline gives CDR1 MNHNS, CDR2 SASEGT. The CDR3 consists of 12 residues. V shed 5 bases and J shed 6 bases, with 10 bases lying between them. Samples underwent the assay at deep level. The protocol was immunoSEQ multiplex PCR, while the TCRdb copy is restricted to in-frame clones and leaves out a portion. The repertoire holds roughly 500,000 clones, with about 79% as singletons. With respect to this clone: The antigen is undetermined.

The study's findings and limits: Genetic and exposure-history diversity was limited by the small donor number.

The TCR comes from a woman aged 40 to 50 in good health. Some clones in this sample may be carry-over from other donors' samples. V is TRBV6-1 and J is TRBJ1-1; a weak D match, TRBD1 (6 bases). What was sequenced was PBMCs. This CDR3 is CASSRDTAEAFF. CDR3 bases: TGTGCCAGCAGTCGGGACACCGCTGAAGCTTTCTTT.